This T cell receptor (beta chain) was observed in a study of blood T cell repertoires in COVID-19 (TCRdb year 2020). Turning to the overall study: Samples covering the acute and convalescent phases of COVID-19 were provided by collaborators in the United States, Italy and Spain. A de-identified subject ID, COVID-19 status, age in years and sex were almost always included in the sample metadata. The prospective study material was composed of cDNA or gDNA derived from T cells, B-cell-depleted T cells, or PBMCs. Samples came from the ongoing ImmuneRACE study (first 160 participants) plus 1,254 subjects from 6 global collaborators. Where available, HLA class I and class II types were taken from metadata supplied by the sample provider and were not determined by assay-based typing. The repertoires were released in a freely available public database meant as a resource for research on the immune response to SARS-CoV-2. The dataset comprised deeply sampled blood TCRbeta repertoires from subjects exposed to, actively infected with, or recovered from COVID-19. What the research found in general, with its limitations: The amount of clinical and demographic metadata varied by source and participant and was provided uncurated.

Points on this clone: There is no known antigen for this receptor. No quality values exist for individual bases; no much larger clone is one base distant.

In Seattle, one collaborating source enrolled patients while the infection was active and tracked those patients longitudinally over the course of disease. The collaborating institutions used their own protocols to collect whole blood in K2EDTA tubes. For TCRbeta analysis, collaborators shipped samples as frozen whole blood, isolated PBMCs, or DNA extracted from either of those sample types. The immunoSEQ Assay, a bias-controlled multiplex PCR, was used to amplify TCRbeta CDR3 regions from genomic DNA. Regarding the original processing steps: The number of nucleated cells in each sample was estimated by amplification of reference gene primers within the assay. To quantify the absolute abundance of each unique TCRbeta CDR3 rearrangement, sequence reads were collapsed and filtered. Productive Simpson clonality was computed per sample as the square root of Simpson's diversity index over productive rearrangements. TCRdb stores this immuneACCESS table with in-frame sequences only. Part of the clones is absent; in the studies checked, under half of the shortfall reflects unresolved V genes, and no reason is known for the rest. V, J and clone size are those of that table, while D and trimming were read from the DNA. This sample gives fewer than 200,000 clones in total; roughly 90% of them show up just once. The top ten hold 4.5% to 5% of the sample.

The CDR3 sequence holds 15 residues, the cysteine and phenylalanine included. Just CDR3 DNA is preserved here, 45 bases in frame from base 1. The germline ends are 8 bases apart after V is trimmed by 2 bases and J by 0 bases. The germline V gene provides CDR1 MNHEY and CDR2 SVGAGI. This sequence was found in a man in his thirties or forties with COVID-19, enrolled during active disease. Sequenced material: peripheral blood. The rearrangement combines TRBV6-5 with TRBJ2-1, and TRBD2 may be the D gene, going by 5 matching bases. The CDR3 region has the sequence CASSYVTSSYNEQFF. DNA sequence: TGTGCCAGCAGTTACGTAACTAGCTCCTACAATGAGCAGTTCTTC.